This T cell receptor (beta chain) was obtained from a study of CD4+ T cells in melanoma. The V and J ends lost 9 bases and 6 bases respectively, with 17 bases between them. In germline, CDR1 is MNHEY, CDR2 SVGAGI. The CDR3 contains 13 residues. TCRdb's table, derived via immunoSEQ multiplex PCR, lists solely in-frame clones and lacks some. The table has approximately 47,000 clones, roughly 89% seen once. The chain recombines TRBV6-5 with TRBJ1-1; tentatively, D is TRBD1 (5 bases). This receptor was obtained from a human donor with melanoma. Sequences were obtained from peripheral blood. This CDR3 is CASLSVGGAEAFF. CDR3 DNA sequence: TGTGCCAGTCTATCAGTCGGGGGGGCTGAAGCTTTCTTT.